The sequence of this TCR beta chain was determined in a study of T cell responses to AZD1222 COVID-19 vaccine. General study findings and limits: The peak T cell response came first, and repertoires were sampled only after it. Close to half of spike-specific TCRs reportedly recognize unmutated variant regions.

The protocol was immunoSEQ multiplex PCR, while the TCRdb copy is restricted to in-frame clones and leaves out a portion. This table has 100,000 to 150,000 clones, approximately 89% appearing once. As to this clone: What it binds is unknown.

The CDR3 length is 15 residues. CDR1 and CDR2 from the germline V gene are MDHEN and SYDVKM. Trimming took off 11 bases at V and 0 bases at J, with 19 bases between the two ends. The specimen comprised peripheral blood, sampled on day 0 of AZD1222 vaccination. This TCR was recovered from an adult in good health. V usage is TRBV28 and J usage is TRBJ1-2; D is undetermined. The CDR3 sequence is CASTAPADSNYGYTF. The CDR3 DNA reads TGTGCCTCGACTGCCCCCGCAGATTCTAACTATGGCTACACCTTC.